This T cell receptor beta chain was identified in a study of T-cell memory formation after mild COVID-19. TCRdb re-called the 5' RACE reads through MiXCR, storing one row per CDR3 protein. The repertoire holds approximately 100,000 distinct CDR3 sequences, with around 10% as singletons. This TCR came from a man aged 18 to 29 who had mild COVID-19 (a few samples of this study predate the infection). Cell type and time point are not known. Sequences were obtained from PBMCs or a T cell subset sorted from them (not recorded which).

The CDR3 here is CASSLDWYEQFF. In DNA form, the CDR3 reads TGTGCCAGCAGCTTGGATTGGTATGAGCAGTTCTTC. This sequence joins TRBV5-5 and TRBJ2-1; D is ambiguous. Germline V CDR1 and CDR2: SGHKS, YYEKEE (reference sequence). This CDR3 spans 12 amino acids. The V gene lost 0 bases and the J gene lost 8 bases, with 6 bases spanning the gap.